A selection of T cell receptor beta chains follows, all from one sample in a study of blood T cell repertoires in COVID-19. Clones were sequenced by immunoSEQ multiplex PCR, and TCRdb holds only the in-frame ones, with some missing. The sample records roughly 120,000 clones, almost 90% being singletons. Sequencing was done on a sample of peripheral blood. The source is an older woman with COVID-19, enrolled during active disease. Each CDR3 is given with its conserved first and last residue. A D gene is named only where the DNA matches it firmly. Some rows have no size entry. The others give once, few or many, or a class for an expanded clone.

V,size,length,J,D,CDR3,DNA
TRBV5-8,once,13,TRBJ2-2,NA,CASSLAFLGELFF,TGTGCCAGCAGCTTGGCCTTTCTCGGGGAGCTGTTTTTT
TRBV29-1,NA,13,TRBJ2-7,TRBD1,CSVAPGTAYEQYF,TGCAGCGTAGCCCCCGGGACAGCTTACGAGCAGTACTTC
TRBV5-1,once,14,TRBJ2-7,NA,CASSFRQDAYEQYF,TGCGCCAGCAGCTTTCGACAGGATGCCTACGAGCAGTACTTC
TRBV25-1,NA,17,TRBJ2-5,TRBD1,CASSAHLGTGGVETQYF,TGTGCCAGCAGTGCGCACCTCGGGACAGGGGGCGTAGAGACCCAGTACTTC
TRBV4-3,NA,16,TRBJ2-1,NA,CASSHPFKTTINEQFF,TGCGCCAGCAGCCACCCCTTTAAAACTACCATAAATGAGCAGTTCTTC
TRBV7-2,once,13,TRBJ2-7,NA,CASSPPTEYEQYF,TGTGCCAGCAGCCCCCCGACAGAATACGAGCAGTACTTC
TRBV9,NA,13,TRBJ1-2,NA,CASSGLLDYGYTF,TGTGCCAGCAGCGGTCTACTCGACTATGGCTACACCTTC
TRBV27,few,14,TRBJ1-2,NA,CASSPQWTHYGYTF,TGTGCCAGCAGTCCCCAGTGGACTCACTATGGCTACACCTTC
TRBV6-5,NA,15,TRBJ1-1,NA,CASSYLTGSLTEAFF,TGTGCCAGCAGTTACCTAACAGGTAGTTTGACTGAAGCTTTCTTT
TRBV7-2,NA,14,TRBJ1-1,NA,CASSLVPENTEAFF,TGTGCCAGCAGCTTAGTACCAGAGAACACTGAAGCTTTCTTT
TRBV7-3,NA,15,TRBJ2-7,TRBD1,CASSLTGGAAYEQYF,TGTGCCAGCAGCTTAACAGGGGGCGCAGCCTACGAGCAGTACTTC
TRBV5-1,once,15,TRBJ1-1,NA,CASSLWSRAQTEAFF,TGCGCCAGCAGCTTGTGGAGCAGGGCCCAAACTGAAGCTTTCTTT
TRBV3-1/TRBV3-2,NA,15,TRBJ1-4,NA,CASSLRTDYNEKLFF,TGTGCCAGCAGCCTGAGGACAGACTATAATGAAAAACTGTTTTTT
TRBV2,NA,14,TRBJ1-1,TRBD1,CASSTDRGRAEAFF,TGTGCCAGCAGTACCGACAGGGGGCGCGCTGAAGCTTTCTTT
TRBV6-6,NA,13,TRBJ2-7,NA,CASSPEGPYEQYF,TGTGCCAGCAGCCCCGAGGGTCCCTACGAGCAGTACTTC
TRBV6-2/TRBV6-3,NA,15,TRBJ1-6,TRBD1,CASSDTGGPNSPLHF,TGTGCCAGCAGCGATACAGGGGGCCCCAATTCACCCCTCCACTTT
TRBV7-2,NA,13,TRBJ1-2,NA,CASSLVGADGYTF,TGTGCCAGCAGCTTAGTGGGTGCGGATGGCTACACCTTC
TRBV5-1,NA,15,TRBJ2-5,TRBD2,CASSVPAGGRETQYF,TGCGCCAGCAGCGTCCCAGCGGGGGGGCGTGAGACCCAGTACTTC
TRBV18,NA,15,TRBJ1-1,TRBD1,CASSLRDRGNTEAFF,TGTGCCAGCTCACTCCGGGACAGGGGGAACACTGAAGCTTTCTTT